Listed here is a single TCR beta chain. The antigen remains undetermined. TCRdb re-analysed the RT-PCR reads in MiXCR, keeping a single row per CDR3 protein. This table holds about 780,000 distinct CDR3 sequences, less than 20% found once. V lost 4 bases to trimming and J lost 13 bases, with 14 bases between them. Per germline, CDR1 LNHNV and CDR2 YYDKDF (reference sequence). This CDR3 spans 12 amino acids. This specimen comes from a study of response to subunit inactivated influenza vaccine. Whole-study results and caveats: The authors suggested that few new T cells are recruited per seasonal influenza vaccination.

The input for sequencing was PBMCs from blood, taken less than 6 days after vaccination. The J gene is TRBJ2-1, the V gene TRBV15, with D uncertain. This TCR derives from a man aged 45-60 years who received an inactivated influenza vaccine. The CDR3 nucleotides are TGTGCCACCAGCATTGAACCGACCCCCCAGTTCTTC. Protein sequence: CATSIEPTPQFF.